One sample yielded the 27 T cell receptor beta chains listed below, sequenced in a study of identical twins (dated by TCRdb to the mid-2010s). Library preparation used 5' RACE. Sequencing instrument: Illumina HiSeq 2000. TCRdb trimmed the raw reads at Q25, called clones with MiXCR and kept productive beta chains. Rows merge per CDR3 protein into single entries with the most common DNA and genes. The sample table holds 500,000 to 700,000 distinct CDR3 sequences, of which about 7.1% were seen once. Roughly 1.5% of the sample lies in the top ten. These data were also reused for a study on yellow fever vaccine responses in identical twins.

The sample comprised PBMCs. These receptors all come from a woman in her late teens or twenties in good health.

Points on this clonotype: A much larger clone differs by one base, so this may be a read error. The chain employs TRBV24-1 and TRBJ2-3; 7 nucleotides agree with TRBD2. The length of the CDR3 is 14 residues. CDR1 and CDR2 from the germline V gene are KGHDR and SFDVKD. CDR3 region: CATRGQGGPDTQNF. In DNA form, the CDR3 reads TGTGCCACCCGCGGGCAGGGAGGGCCAGATACGCAGAATTTT.

In its sample, this clonotype was seen a few times. The rearrangement links TRBV9 to TRBJ2-1; 9 positions match TRBD1. The germline V gene has CDR1 SGDLS and CDR2 YYNGEE. The trim removed 6 bases at V and 3 bases at J, leaving 7 bases unmatched. There are 15 residues in the CDR3. The CDR3 DNA reads as TGTGCCAGCACCGCCGGGACAGGGAACTACAATGAGCAGTTCTTC. Translation gives CASTAGTGNYNEQFF.

There are a few counts of this clonotype. The CDR3 nucleotides read TGTGCCAGCAACGATTGGGGAGTAGGGGACACTGAAGCTTTCTTT. It codes for CASNDWGVGDTEAFF. The rearrangement joins TRBV6-1 to TRBJ1-1; possible D gene TRBD1, 5 bases. Germline CDR1 is MNHNS and CDR2 is SASEGT. Trimming removed 7 bases at V and 3 bases at J, with 18 bases between. This CDR3 is built from 15 residues.

Points on this clonotype: Possible read error: a much larger clone is one base away. The chain is built from TRBV5-1 and TRBJ2-1; 9 nucleotides line up with TRBD2. The CDR3 runs to 16 residues. CDR1 SGHRS and CDR2 YFSETQ come from the germline V gene. V lost 2 bases and J lost 3; bases outside the gene matches: 6. The CDR3 spells CASSFGASGNYNEQFF. In DNA, the CDR3 is TGCGCCAGCAGCTTTGGGGCTAGCGGGAACTACAATGAGCAGTTCTTC.

The gene calls are TRBV12-3 or TRBV12-4 and TRBJ2-5; D might be TRBD1 or TRBD2, each matching 5 bases. Trimming removed 7 bases at V and 2 bases at J, with 11 bases between. The CDR3 totals 13 residues. The chain's CDR3 is CASMRGQQETQYF. CDR3 sequence (DNA): TGTGCCAGCATGAGGGGCCAACAAGAGACCCAGTACTTC.

This clonotype was detected ten times or more. CDR3 DNA sequence: TGTGCCAGCAGTGACTCGGTGAACACCGGGGAGCTGTTTTTT. Its protein product is CASSDSVNTGELFF. The chain joins TRBV6-4 to TRBJ2-2; no clear D. The CDR3 totals 14 residues. Trimming took off 0 bases at V and 1 base at J, with 3 bases between the two ends. Per the germline V gene, CDR1 is MRHNA and CDR2 is SNTAGT.

This clonotype was observed a handful of times. V is TRBV12-3 or TRBV12-4 and J is TRBJ1-6, with D possibly matching TRBD1 (6 bases). CDR3 length: 14 amino acids. V lost 5 bases and J 8 bases, leaving 13 bases between the germline ends. The CDR3 region is CASSTRGFDSPLHF. In DNA, the CDR3 is TGTGCCAGCAGTACCAGGGGTTTTGATTCACCCCTCCACTTT.

The genes are TRBV20-1 and TRBJ2-5; D is ambiguous. V was trimmed by 1 base and J by 2 bases, leaving 11 bases between them. The germline gives CDR1 DFQATT, CDR2 SNEGSKA (reference sequence). This CDR3 comprises 14 residues. The CDR3 here is CSARAPPGQETQYF. The CDR3 coding sequence is TGCAGTGCTAGAGCCCCCCCCGGACAAGAGACCCAGTACTTC.

This clonotype was found a few times. This chain joins TRBV11-2 and TRBJ2-6; D call uncertain. Germline V gives CDR1 SGHAT, CDR2 FQNNGV. The V gene lost 1 base and the J gene lost 1 base, with 8 bases spanning the gap. The CDR3 is 16 amino acids. CDR3 nucleotide sequence: TGTGCCAGCAGCTTAGTTTGGTTTTCTGGGGCCAACGTCCTGACTTTC. It translates to CASSLVWFSGANVLTF.

The chain is built from TRBV7-9 and TRBJ1-4, with D possibly matching TRBD1 (5 bases). This CDR3 has 15 amino acids. V dropped 1 base and J dropped 7 bases, with 13 bases sitting between them. From germline, CDR1 is SEHNR and CDR2 FQNEAQ (reference sequence). DNA of the CDR3: TGTGCCAGCAGCTTAGTGAGGGGTGGAGGTGAAAAACTGTTTTTT. Protein sequence: CASSLVRGGGEKLFF.

This clonotype was counted only a few times. V is TRBV19 and J is TRBJ2-2; D unresolved. Trimming removed 8 bases at V and 5 bases at J, with 12 bases between. This CDR3 is built from 13 residues. From germline, CDR1 is LNHDA and CDR2 SQIVND (reference sequence). For the CDR3, the DNA is TGTGCCAGTTCAGTGCAGTTGACCGGGGAGCTGTTTTTT. It translates to CASSVQLTGELFF.

This clonotype was counted between two and nine times. The chain combines TRBV7-3 with TRBJ2-1, with 14 bases that match TRBD2. Germline V lookup: CDR1 SGHTA, CDR2 FQGTGA. CDR3 length: 17 residues. Trimming at V came to 2 bases and at J to 9 bases, leaving 9 bases not matched to a gene. CDR3 sequence reads: CASSLLGTSGRSGEQFF. CDR3 sequence (DNA): TGTGCCAGCAGCTTACTCGGGACTAGCGGGAGATCTGGTGAGCAGTTCTTC.

The rearrangement uses TRBV6-2 or TRBV6-3 and TRBJ2-2; D is possibly TRBD1 or TRBD2 (5 bases each). This CDR3 is 19 amino acids long. The germline V and J ends were trimmed by 5 bases and 6 bases, with 28 bases remaining between them. The germline gives CDR1 MNHEY, CDR2 SVGEGT. The CDR3 region has the DNA TGTGCCAGCAGTCGGCGGCTAAGAGAGGGGCGGAGGACGGCCGGGGAGCTGTTTTTT. It is translated as CASSRRLREGRRTAGELFF.

This clonotype was picked up many times. The J gene is TRBJ1-5, the V gene TRBV25-1, with D maybe TRBD1 (6 bases). V was clipped by 1 base and J by 4 bases, with 14 bases between them. This CDR3 has 16 residues. Germline V gene data show CDR1 as MGHDK and CDR2 as SYGVNS. The CDR3 DNA reads as TGTGCCAGCAGTGAATTCGGGGGCGCGGGTAATCAGCCCCAGCATTTT. This encodes CASSEFGGAGNQPQHF.

This clonotype occurred many times. This chain joins TRBV29-1 and TRBJ2-3; 9 bases line up with TRBD1. This CDR3 comprises 14 residues. J gave up 5 bases and V 7 bases, and 10 bases lay outside the gene matches. Per the germline V gene, CDR1 is SQVTM and CDR2 is ANQGSEA. CDR3 sequence reads: CSGGPGQGRDTQYF. The CDR3 DNA follows: TGCAGCGGCGGTCCGGGACAGGGTCGAGATACGCAGTATTTT.

This clonotype showed up just a few times. This chain connects TRBV6-5 to TRBJ1-1; possible D gene TRBD1, 5 bases. The CDR3 extends over 13 amino acids. Trimming removed 0 bases from V and 8 bases from J, with 10 bases in between. Germline V gene data show CDR1 as MNHEY and CDR2 as SVGAGI. DNA for the CDR3: TGTGCCAGCAGTTACTCGAAAGGGGCGGAAGCTTTCTTT. It encodes CASSYSKGAEAFF.

This clonotype was counted at least ten times. CDR3 DNA: TGTGCCAGCAGTTCCGGGACAGTCTCCACTGAAGCTTTCTTT. This codes for CASSSGTVSTEAFF. This sequence joins TRBV27 and TRBJ1-1, with 7 bases fitting TRBD1. The CDR3 has 14 residues. J lost 4 bases, V lost 4 bases, and 6 bases had no gene match. Looked up from germline, CDR1 is MNHEY and CDR2 is SMNVEV (reference sequence).

This clonotype was picked up many times. The chain uses TRBV11-2 and TRBJ1-1; D uncertain. The CDR3 is 14 amino acids. The germline V and J ends were trimmed by 3 bases and 1 base, with 9 bases remaining between them. Germline-derived CDR1 and CDR2 are SGHAT and FQNNGV. The CDR3 reads CASSFTWGNTEAFF. In DNA form, the CDR3 reads TGTGCCAGCAGCTTTACTTGGGGGAACACTGAAGCTTTCTTT.

This clonotype occurred a few times. The chain has TRBV4-2 and TRBJ2-7; 12 nucleotides agree with TRBD2. Germline assignment: CDR1 LGHNA and CDR2 YNFKEQ. J lost 4 bases, V lost 1 base, and 8 bases had no gene match. The CDR3 sequence is 17 residues long. CDR3 loop: CASSQVLAGGLPYEQYF. CDR3 coding DNA: TGTGCCAGCAGCCAAGTCCTAGCGGGAGGGTTACCATACGAGCAGTACTTC.

This clonotype appeared many times. The chain couples TRBV12-3 or TRBV12-4 to TRBJ2-5, with 7 bases that match TRBD1. The junction had 12 bases not matched to a gene; V was cut back by 6 bases and J by 2 bases. The CDR3 sequence is 16 residues long. CDR3 sequence (DNA): TGTGCCAGCAGACTCGAAGAGGGACAGCAACAAGAGACCCAGTACTTC. It translates to CASRLEEGQQQETQYF.

The gene calls are TRBV4-2 and TRBJ2-5; TRBD2 aligns across 11 bases. From germline, CDR1 is LGHNA and CDR2 YNFKEQ. The trim removed 1 base at V and 5 bases at J, leaving 6 bases unmatched. CDR3 size: 16 residues. The CDR3 DNA reads TGTGCCAGCAGCCAAGGGATGACTAGCGGGACGGAGACCCAGTACTTC. Translating gives CASSQGMTSGTETQYF.

In this sample, this clonotype turned up a few times. The V and J genes are TRBV20-1 and TRBJ2-2; TRBD2 might be the D (6 bases). Trimming took 0 bases from V and 2 from J, leaving 10 bases between them. This CDR3 comprises 15 residues. CDR1 is DFQATT, CDR2 SNEGSKA, per germline (reference sequence). The CDR3 bases are TGCAGTGCTAGAGATACTAGCAGAAACACCGGGGAGCTGTTTTTT. Residues: CSARDTSRNTGELFF.

The chain has TRBV10-3 and TRBJ2-1; 9 nucleotides line up with TRBD2. With V trimmed by 0 bases and J by 4 bases, 1 base remained unmatched. The CDR3 has 15 amino acids. The germline CDR1 and CDR2 sequences are ENHRY and SYGVKD. This chain's CDR3 is CAISESLAGYNEQFF. CDR3 nucleotide sequence: TGTGCCATCAGTGAGTCCCTAGCGGGATACAATGAGCAGTTCTTC.

This clonotype turned up a few times. V and J are TRBV20-1 and TRBJ2-5; weak D call: TRBD1 (6 bases). Germline V gene lookup returns CDR1 DFQATT and CDR2 SNEGSKA (reference sequence). This CDR3 contains 16 residues. V lost 4 bases, J lost 1 base, and 19 bases lay in between. CDR3 in amino acids: CSATKLLGTIQETQYF. The CDR3 DNA follows: TGCAGTGCTACCAAACTCCTCGGGACAATCCAAGAGACCCAGTACTTC.

In its sample, this clonotype was seen a few times. The J gene is TRBJ1-3, the V gene TRBV29-1; D remains unclear. CDR1 and CDR2 from the germline V gene are SQVTM and ANQGSEA. The CDR3 contains 12 residues. V lost 7 bases to trimming and J lost 0 bases, with 7 bases between them. For the CDR3, the DNA is TGCAGCGCCGTCGCCTCTGGAAACACCATATATTTT. This gives the protein CSAVASGNTIYF.

There are many counts of this clonotype. The genes are TRBV15 and TRBJ2-1, with TRBD2 identical over 7 bases. The CDR3 is 16 amino acids. CDR1 is LNHNV and CDR2 is YYDKDF in the germline V gene (reference sequence). After removal of 0 bases from V and 1 base from J, the junction contained 3 bases not matched to a gene. The CDR3 sequence is CATSRDRGGSYNEQFF. The CDR3 DNA reads TGTGCCACCAGCAGAGATCGCGGGGGATCCTACAATGAGCAGTTCTTC.

In this sample, this clonotype turned up a few times. The chain has TRBV6-2 or TRBV6-3 and TRBJ2-3; 11 nucleotides agree with TRBD2. J was trimmed by 11 bases and V by 6 bases; bases with no gene match: 7. The germline CDR1 and CDR2 sequences are MNHEY and SVGEGT. The CDR3 sequence is 13 residues long. This CDR3 reads CASSPSGGNMQYF. DNA for the CDR3: TGTGCCAGCAGCCCTAGCGGGGGGAATATGCAGTATTTT.